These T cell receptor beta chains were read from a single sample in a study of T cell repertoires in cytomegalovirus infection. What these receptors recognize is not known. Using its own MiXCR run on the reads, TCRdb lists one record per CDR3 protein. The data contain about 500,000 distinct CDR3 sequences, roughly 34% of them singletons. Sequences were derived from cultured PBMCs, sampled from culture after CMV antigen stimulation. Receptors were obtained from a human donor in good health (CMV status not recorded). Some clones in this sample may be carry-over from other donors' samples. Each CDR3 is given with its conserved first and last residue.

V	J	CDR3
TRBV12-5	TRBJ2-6	CASGLGRSSGANVLTF
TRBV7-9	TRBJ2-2	CASMNQGTGELFF
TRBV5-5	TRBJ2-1	CASSLAGGPSGNEQFF
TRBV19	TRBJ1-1	CASSRVENTEAFF
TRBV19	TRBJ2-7	CASRKTGTYEQYF
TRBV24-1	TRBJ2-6	CATSDTTRTNVLTF
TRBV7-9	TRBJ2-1	CASSPPGTPDPVFF
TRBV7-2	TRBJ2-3	CASTRGDLTDTQYF
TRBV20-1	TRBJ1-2	CSAREGTVYGYTF
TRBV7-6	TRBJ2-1	CASSWGLAGGPSSYNEQFF
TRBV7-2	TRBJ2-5	CASSSYREKETQYF
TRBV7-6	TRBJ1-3	CASTRRGGSGNTIYF
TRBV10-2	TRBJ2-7	CASSRGNLYEQYF
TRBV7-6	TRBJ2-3	CASSFPGRPTDTQYF
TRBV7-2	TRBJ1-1	CASRGTGVPEAFF
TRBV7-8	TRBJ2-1	CASSAFNEQFF
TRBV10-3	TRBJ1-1	CAISESQGSYTEAFF
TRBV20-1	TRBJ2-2	CSATSGWNTGELFF
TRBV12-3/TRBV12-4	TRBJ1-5	CASSFGGNRQPQHF
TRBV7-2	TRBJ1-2	CASSPIMGGGSPGYTF
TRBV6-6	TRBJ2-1	CASSPAGTRYNEQFF
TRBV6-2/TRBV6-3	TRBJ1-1	CASSYDRRNTEAFF